This T cell receptor beta chain was sequenced during a study of blood T cell repertoires in COVID-19. Study summary: Material from acute and convalescent COVID-19 was sourced from the United States, Italy and Spain.

Sequencing used immunoSEQ multiplex PCR; TCRdb keeps in-frame clones, though not all of them. In the table there are about 78,000 clones, approximately 89% of which are singletons. Germline CDR1 reads LGHDT; CDR2 reads YNNKEL (reference sequence). V lost 0 bases to trimming and J lost 2 bases; unmatched junction nucleotides: 3. The CDR3 runs 15 residues. The chain carries TRBV3-1 (or the pseudogene TRBV3-2) and TRBJ1-1; 7 nucleotides agree with TRBD1. The receptor's source is a man between 50 and 59 years old with active or convalescent COVID-19. The material sequenced was peripheral blood. The CDR3 reads CASSQDGTANTEAFF. CDR3 nucleotide sequence: TGTGCCAGCAGCCAAGATGGGACAGCAAACACTGAAGCTTTCTTT.